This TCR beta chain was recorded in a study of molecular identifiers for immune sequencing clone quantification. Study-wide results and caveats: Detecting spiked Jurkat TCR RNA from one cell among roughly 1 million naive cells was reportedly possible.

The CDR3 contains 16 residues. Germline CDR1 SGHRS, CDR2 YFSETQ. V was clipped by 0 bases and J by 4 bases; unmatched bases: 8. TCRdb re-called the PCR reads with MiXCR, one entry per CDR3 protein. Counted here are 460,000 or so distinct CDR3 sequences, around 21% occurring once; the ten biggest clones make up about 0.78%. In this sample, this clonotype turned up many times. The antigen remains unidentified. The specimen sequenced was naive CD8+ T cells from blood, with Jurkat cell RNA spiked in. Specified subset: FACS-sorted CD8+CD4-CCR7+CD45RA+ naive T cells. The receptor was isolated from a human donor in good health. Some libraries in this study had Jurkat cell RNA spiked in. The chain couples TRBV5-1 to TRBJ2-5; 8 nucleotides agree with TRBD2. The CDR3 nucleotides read TGCGCCAGCAGCTTGGGCAGCGGGAGTGTCGGAGAGACCCAGTACTTC. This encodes CASSLGSGSVGETQYF.